This T cell receptor (beta chain) originates from a study of cytomegalovirus exposure and HLA in healthy donors. The overall study: Among the approximately 400 genotyped donors, just over 80% were placed in the Caucasian-associated ancestry cluster.

The PCR had 60 Vbeta and 13 Jbeta primers. Clones were read by immunoSEQ multiplex PCR, and TCRdb kept only the in-frame ones, dropping some. Of about 160,000 clones in the sample, approximately 86% were seen once. CDR3 length: 16 amino acids. V lost 0 bases, J lost 2 bases, and 14 bases lay in between. Germline CDR1 and CDR2: LGHNA and YSLEER. To note about this clone: Its target is unknown.

Study results and limitations: Among TCR sequences, most were rare, though some public TCRs appeared in many donors. On later analysis, the bulk of CMV-associated TCR beta chains appeared to be HLA-restricted.

This clonotype was sampled from a male donor in good health and CMV-seronegative. What was sequenced was PBMCs. This chain uses TRBV4-3 with TRBJ2-7; a possible D gene is TRBD1 (5 bases). CDR3 nucleotide sequence: TGCGCCAGCAGCCAAGAAACCTCCGACAGTCCCTACGAGCAGTACTTC. This encodes CASSQETSDSPYEQYF.